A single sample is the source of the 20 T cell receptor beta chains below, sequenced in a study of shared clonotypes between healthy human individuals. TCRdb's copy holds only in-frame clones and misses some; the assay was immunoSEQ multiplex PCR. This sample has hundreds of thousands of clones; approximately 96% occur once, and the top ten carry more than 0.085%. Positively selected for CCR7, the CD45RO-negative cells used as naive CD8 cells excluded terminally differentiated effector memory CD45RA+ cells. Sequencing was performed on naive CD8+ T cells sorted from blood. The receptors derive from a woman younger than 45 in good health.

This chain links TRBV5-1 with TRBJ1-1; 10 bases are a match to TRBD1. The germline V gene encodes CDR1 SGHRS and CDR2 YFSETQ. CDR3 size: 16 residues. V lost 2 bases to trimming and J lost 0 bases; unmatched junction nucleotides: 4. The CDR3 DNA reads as TGCGCCAGCAGCTTAGACAGGGGGCTAGTGAACACTGAAGCTTTCTTT. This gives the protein CASSLDRGLVNTEAFF. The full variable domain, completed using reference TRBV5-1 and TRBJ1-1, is KAGVTQTPRYLIKTRGQQVTLSCSPISGHRSVSWYQQTPGQGLQFLFEYFSETQRNKGNFPGRFSGRQFSNSRSEMNVSTLELGDSALYLCASSLDRGLVNTEAFFGQGTRLTVV.

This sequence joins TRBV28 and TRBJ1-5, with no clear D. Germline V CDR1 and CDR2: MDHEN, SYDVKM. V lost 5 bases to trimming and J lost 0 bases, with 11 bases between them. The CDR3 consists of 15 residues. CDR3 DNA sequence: TGTGCCAGCAGTCCCCAGGCATATAGCAATCAGCCCCAGCATTTT. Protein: CASSPQAYSNQPQHF.

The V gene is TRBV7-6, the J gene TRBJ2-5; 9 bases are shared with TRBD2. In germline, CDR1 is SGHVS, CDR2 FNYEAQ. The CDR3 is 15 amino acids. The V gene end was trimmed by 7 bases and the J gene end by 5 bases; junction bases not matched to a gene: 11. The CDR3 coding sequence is TGTGCCAGCATGAGCACGAGACTAGCGGCTGAGACCCAGTACTTC. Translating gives CASMSTRLAAETQYF.

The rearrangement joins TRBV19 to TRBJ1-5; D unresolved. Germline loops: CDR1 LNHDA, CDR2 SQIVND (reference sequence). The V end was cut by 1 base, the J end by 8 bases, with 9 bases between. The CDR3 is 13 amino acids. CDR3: CASSIGGSKPQHF. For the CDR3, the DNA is TGTGCCAGTAGTATAGGAGGGTCGAAGCCCCAGCATTTT.

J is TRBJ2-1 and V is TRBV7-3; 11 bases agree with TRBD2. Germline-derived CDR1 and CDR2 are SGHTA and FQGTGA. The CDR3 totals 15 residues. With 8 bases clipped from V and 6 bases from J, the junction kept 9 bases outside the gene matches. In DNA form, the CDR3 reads TGTGCCAGCGCTAGCCACGGGACTAGCGGCAATGAGCAGTTCTTC. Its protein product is CASASHGTSGNEQFF.

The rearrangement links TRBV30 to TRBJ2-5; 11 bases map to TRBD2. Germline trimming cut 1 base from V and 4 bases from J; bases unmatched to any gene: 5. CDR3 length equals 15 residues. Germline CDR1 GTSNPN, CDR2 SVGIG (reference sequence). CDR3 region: CAWSGLAGGGETQYF. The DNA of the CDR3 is TGTGCCTGGAGTGGCCTAGCGGGAGGAGGAGAGACCCAGTACTTC. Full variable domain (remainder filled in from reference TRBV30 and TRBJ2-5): SQTIHQWPATLVQPVGSPLSLECTVEGTSNPNLYWYRQAAGRGLQLLFYSVGIGQISSEVPQNLSASRPQDRQFILSSKKLLLSDSGFYLCAWSGLAGGGETQYFGPGTRLLVL.

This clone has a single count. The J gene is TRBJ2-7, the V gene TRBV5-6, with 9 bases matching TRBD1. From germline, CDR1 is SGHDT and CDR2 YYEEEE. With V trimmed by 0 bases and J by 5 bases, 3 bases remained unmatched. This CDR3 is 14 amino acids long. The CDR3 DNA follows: TGTGCCAGCAGCTTGGAGACAGGGGGAAACGAGCAGTACTTC. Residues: CASSLETGGNEQYF.

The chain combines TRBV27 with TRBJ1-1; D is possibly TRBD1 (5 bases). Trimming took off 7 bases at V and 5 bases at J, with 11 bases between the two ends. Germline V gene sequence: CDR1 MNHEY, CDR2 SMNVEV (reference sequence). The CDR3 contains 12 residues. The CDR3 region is CASKMAGTEAFF. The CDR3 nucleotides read TGTGCCAGCAAGATGGCAGGGACTGAAGCTTTCTTT.

The CDR3 region is CASSLVPGGPVETQYF. The CDR3 region has the DNA TGTGCCAGCAGCTTGGTCCCGGGAGGGCCGGTGGAGACCCAGTACTTC. The V gene is TRBV5-6, the J gene TRBJ2-5, with 8 bases aligning to TRBD2. The CDR3 consists of 16 residues. Germline V gene sequence: CDR1 SGHDT, CDR2 YYEEEE. The ends lost 0 bases at V and 5 bases at J; junction bases unmatched: 9.

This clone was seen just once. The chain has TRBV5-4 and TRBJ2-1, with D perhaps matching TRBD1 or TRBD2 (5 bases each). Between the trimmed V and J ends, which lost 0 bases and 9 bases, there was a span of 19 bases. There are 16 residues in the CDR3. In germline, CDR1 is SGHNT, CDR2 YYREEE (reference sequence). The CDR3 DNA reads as TGTGCCAGCAGCTTGGAATCGGGGCGGAAACGATCTGAGCAGTTCTTC. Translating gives CASSLESGRKRSEQFF.

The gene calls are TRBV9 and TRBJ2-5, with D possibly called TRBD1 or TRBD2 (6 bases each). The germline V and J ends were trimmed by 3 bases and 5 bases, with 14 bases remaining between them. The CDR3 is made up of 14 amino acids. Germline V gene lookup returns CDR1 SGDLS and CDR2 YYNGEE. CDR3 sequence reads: CASSAMGAGETQYF. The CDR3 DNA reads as TGTGCCAGCAGCGCCATGGGGGCGGGGGAGACCCAGTACTTC. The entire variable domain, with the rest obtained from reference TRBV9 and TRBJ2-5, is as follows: DSGVTQTPKHLITATGQRVTLRCSPRSGDLSVYWYQQSLDQGLQFLIQYYNGEERAKGNILERFSAQQFPDLHSELNLSSLELGDSALYFCASSAMGAGETQYFGPGTRLLVL.

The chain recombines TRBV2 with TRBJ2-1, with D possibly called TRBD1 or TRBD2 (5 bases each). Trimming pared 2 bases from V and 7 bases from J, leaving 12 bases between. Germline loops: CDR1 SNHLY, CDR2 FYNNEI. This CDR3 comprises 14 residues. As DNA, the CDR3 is TGTGCCAGCAGTGAATTCGGGACCGAGAATGAGCAGTTCTTC. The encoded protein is CASSEFGTENEQFF.

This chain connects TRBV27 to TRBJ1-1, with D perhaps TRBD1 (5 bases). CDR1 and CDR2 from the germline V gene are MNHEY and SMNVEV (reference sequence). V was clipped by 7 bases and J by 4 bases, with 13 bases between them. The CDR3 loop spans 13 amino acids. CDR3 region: CASTTAGGTEAFF. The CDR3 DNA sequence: TGTGCCAGCACCACAGCGGGGGGCACTGAAGCTTTCTTT.

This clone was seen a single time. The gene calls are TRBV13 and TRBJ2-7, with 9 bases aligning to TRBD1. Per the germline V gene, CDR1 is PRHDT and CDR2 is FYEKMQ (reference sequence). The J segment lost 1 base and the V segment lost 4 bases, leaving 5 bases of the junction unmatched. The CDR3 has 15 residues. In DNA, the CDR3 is TGTGCCAGCAGCTCCTCCGGGACAGGGTCCTACGAGCAGTACTTC. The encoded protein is CASSSSGTGSYEQYF.

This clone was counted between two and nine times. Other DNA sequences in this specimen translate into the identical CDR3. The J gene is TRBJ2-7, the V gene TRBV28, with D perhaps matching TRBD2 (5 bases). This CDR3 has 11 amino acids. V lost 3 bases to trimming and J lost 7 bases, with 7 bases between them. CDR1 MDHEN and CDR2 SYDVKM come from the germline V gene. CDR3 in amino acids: CASSFPGEQYF. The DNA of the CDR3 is TGTGCCAGCAGTTTCCCGGGGGAGCAGTACTTC.

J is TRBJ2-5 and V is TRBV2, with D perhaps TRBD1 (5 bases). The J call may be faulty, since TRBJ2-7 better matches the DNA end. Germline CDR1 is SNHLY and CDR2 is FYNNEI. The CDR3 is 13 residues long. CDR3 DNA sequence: TGTGCCAGTAGACAGCCGGCTTCTTTCGAGCAGTACTTC. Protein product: CASRQPASFEQYF.

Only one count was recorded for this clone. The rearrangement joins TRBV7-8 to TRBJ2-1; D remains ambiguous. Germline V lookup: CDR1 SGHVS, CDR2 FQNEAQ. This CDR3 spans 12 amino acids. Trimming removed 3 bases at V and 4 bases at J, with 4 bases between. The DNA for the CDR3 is TGTGCCAGCAGCTTGCGGTACAATGAGCAGTTCTTC. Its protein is CASSLRYNEQFF.

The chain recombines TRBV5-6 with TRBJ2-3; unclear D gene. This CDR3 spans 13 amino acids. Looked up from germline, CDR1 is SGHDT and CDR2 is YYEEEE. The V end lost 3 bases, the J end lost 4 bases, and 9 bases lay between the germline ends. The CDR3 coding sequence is TGTGCCAGCAGCTCCTACCTGGCAGATACGCAGTATTTT. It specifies CASSSYLADTQYF.

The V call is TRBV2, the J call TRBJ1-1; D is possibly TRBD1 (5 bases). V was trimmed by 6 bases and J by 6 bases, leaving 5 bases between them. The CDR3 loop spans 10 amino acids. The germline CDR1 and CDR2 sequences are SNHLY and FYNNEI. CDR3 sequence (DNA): TGTGCCAGCAGGGGGGCTGAAGCTTTCTTT. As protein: CASRGAEAFF.

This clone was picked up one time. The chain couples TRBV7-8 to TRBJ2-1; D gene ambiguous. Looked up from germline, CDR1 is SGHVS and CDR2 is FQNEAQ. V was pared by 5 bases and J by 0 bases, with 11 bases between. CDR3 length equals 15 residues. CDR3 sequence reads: CASSPRVGSYNEQFF. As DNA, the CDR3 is TGTGCCAGCAGCCCGCGCGTGGGCTCCTACAATGAGCAGTTCTTC. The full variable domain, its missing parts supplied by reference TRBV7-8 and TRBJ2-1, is GAGVSQSPRYKVAKRGQDVALRCDPISGHVSLFWYQQALGQGPEFLTYFQNEAQLDKSGLPSDRFFAERPEGSVSTLKIQRTQQEDSAVYLCASSPRVGSYNEQFFGPGTRLTVL.